This entry lists 24 T cell receptor beta chains sequenced from one sample in a study of T cell repertoires in ileal Crohn's disease. Using immunoSEQ multiplex PCR, the repertoire was profiled, and TCRdb retains in-frame clones only, with some absent. The table has approximately 5,400 clones, approximately 80% seen once; the top ten hold roughly 14%. Sequencing was carried out using ileal tissue. Receptors were obtained from an adult with Crohn's disease.

The chain is built from TRBV30 and TRBJ2-7; D might be TRBD1 (6 bases). V lost 2 bases to trimming and J lost 3 bases, with 8 bases between them. CDR3 length: 12 amino acids. The germline V gene has CDR1 GTSNPN and CDR2 SVGIG (reference sequence). The chain's CDR3 is CAWSPQGYEQYF. The CDR3 nucleotides read TGTGCCTGGAGTCCACAGGGCTACGAGCAGTACTTC.

The chain's CDR3 is CASSPLPTGGSGANVLTF. Here the CDR3 DNA reads TGTGCCAGCTCACCTTTACCTACAGGGGGCTCTGGGGCCAACGTCCTGACTTTC. The V call is TRBV18, the J call TRBJ2-6; 8 nucleotides match TRBD1. V lost 3 bases to trimming and J lost 0 bases; unmatched junction nucleotides: 7. The CDR3 contains 18 residues. CDR1 and CDR2 (germline): KGHSH, LQKENI.

The chain joins TRBV9 to TRBJ2-3; 12 bases match TRBD2. The V gene end was trimmed by 4 bases and the J gene end by 5 bases; junction bases not matched to a gene: 5. There are 15 residues in the CDR3. Germline loops: CDR1 SGDLS, CDR2 YYNGEE. This chain's CDR3 is CASSSGLAGQDTQYF. CDR3 nucleotide sequence: TGTGCCAGCAGCTCAGGACTAGCGGGGCAAGATACGCAGTATTTT.

This clone is classed as medium-sized. The genes are TRBV4-1 and TRBJ1-3, with TRBD1 as a possible D gene (5 bases). Germline CDR1 MGHRA, CDR2 YSYEKL. V lost 0 bases and J 4 bases, leaving 16 bases between the germline ends. This CDR3 spans 17 amino acids. In DNA form, the CDR3 reads TGCGCCAGCAGCCAAGAAGGTCCCCAGGGTACGGGAAACACCATATATTTT. It encodes CASSQEGPQGTGNTIYF.

This chain connects TRBV5-1 to TRBJ2-7, with D perhaps TRBD2 (5 bases). The CDR3 covers 15 residues. V was pared by 0 bases and J by 7 bases, with 17 bases between. The germline V gene has CDR1 SGHRS and CDR2 YFSETQ. CDR3 nucleotide sequence: TGCGCCAGCAGCTTGGAAAGGGCCAACACGGGAGAGCAGTACTTC. It codes for CASSLERANTGEQYF.

A single count supports this clone. In nucleotides, the CDR3 is TGTGCCAGCACTACCGGGACAGGGTGGAGTGGGGCCAACGTCCTGACTTTC. Translating gives CASTTGTGWSGANVLTF. V gene TRBV28 combines with J gene TRBJ2-6; 9 bases are shared with TRBD1. Germline lookup yields CDR1 MDHEN and CDR2 SYDVKM. V was clipped by 7 bases and J by 3 bases; unmatched bases: 10. This CDR3 comprises 17 residues.

The J gene is TRBJ1-3, the V gene TRBV5-1; D is uncertain. The CDR3 sequence is 16 residues long. The germline CDR1 and CDR2 sequences are SGHRS and YFSETQ. Trimming took off 0 bases at V and 0 bases at J, with 10 bases between the two ends. The CDR3 sequence: CASSLETAFSGNTIYF. The CDR3 bases are TGCGCCAGCAGCTTGGAAACAGCCTTCTCTGGAAACACCATATATTTT.

The chain is built from TRBV6-6 and TRBJ2-5; 9 nucleotides agree with TRBD2. J was trimmed by 5 bases and V by 6 bases; bases with no gene match: 7. Germline lookup yields CDR1 MNHNY and CDR2 SVGAGI (reference sequence). The CDR3 consists of 14 residues. CDR3 region: CASRARGGGETQYF. The CDR3 DNA follows: TGTGCCAGCAGGGCGCGGGGGGGAGGGGAGACCCAGTACTTC.

V is TRBV10-3 and J is TRBJ1-1; 7 bases agree with TRBD1. Germline trimming cut 10 bases from V and 7 bases from J; bases unmatched to any gene: 9. The CDR3 consists of 12 residues. Germline V gives CDR1 ENHRY, CDR2 SYGVKD. The CDR3 region has the DNA TGTGCCACCAGACAGGGTACTGTTGAAGCTTTCTTT. Its protein product is CATRQGTVEAFF.

The chain employs TRBV18 and TRBJ2-1, with 13 bases fitting TRBD2. Germline CDR1 is KGHSH and CDR2 is LQKENI. This CDR3 region has 17 residues. J lost 9 bases, V lost 1 base, and 9 bases had no gene match. The CDR3 here is CASSPREGLAGVGEQFF. The CDR3, as DNA: TGTGCCAGCTCACCACGAGAAGGACTAGCGGGAGTAGGTGAGCAGTTCTTC.

The rearrangement links TRBV5-6 to TRBJ1-1, with TRBD1 identical over 8 bases. The CDR3 length is 14 residues. Germline V gene sequence: CDR1 SGHDT, CDR2 YYEEEE. V gave up 3 bases and J gave up 3 bases; unmatched junction bases: 4. The CDR3 region is CASSSWTGYTEAFF. The CDR3 DNA follows: TGTGCCAGCAGCTCATGGACAGGGTACACTGAAGCTTTCTTT.

This chain uses TRBV19 with TRBJ2-3; 7 nucleotides agree with TRBD1. Germline assignment: CDR1 LNHDA and CDR2 SQIVND (reference sequence). The CDR3 length is 15 residues. Unmatched junction bases numbered 12, after V lost 10 bases and J lost 2 bases. CDR3: CATQKGAYFTDTQYF. CDR3 DNA sequence: TGTGCCACCCAAAAGGGGGCATATTTCACAGATACGCAGTATTTT.

The V gene is TRBV7-6, the J gene TRBJ2-3; a weak D match, TRBD2 (7 bases). The CDR3 spans 17 residues. Germline lookup yields CDR1 SGHVS and CDR2 FNYEAQ. The germline V and J ends were trimmed by 1 base and 0 bases, with 14 bases remaining between them. CDR3 region: CASSLDRAGVSTDTQYF. CDR3 coding DNA: TGTGCCAGCAGCTTAGACAGGGCGGGAGTCAGCACAGATACGCAGTATTTT.

The CDR3 DNA reads as TGCAGCGTTGGTGGCGGCTACGAGCAGTACTTC. This gives the protein CSVGGGYEQYF. The chain has TRBV29-1 and TRBJ2-7; D gene unclear. Germline-derived CDR1 and CDR2 are SQVTM and ANQGSEA. This CDR3 is built from 11 residues. Trimming cost V 4 bases and J 3 bases, with 7 bases left between them.

This clone was observed a few times. The chain carries TRBV23-1 and TRBJ2-7, with 7 nucleotides matching TRBD1. TRBV23-1 is flagged as an ORF with uncertain function. V trimming: 0 bases; J trimming: 0 bases; junction bases outside the gene matches: 11. The CDR3 covers 18 residues. The CDR3 spells CASSQSSRQGGCSYEQYF. The DNA of the CDR3 is TGCGCCAGCAGTCAATCGAGTAGACAGGGTGGATGCTCCTACGAGCAGTACTTC.

V usage is TRBV6-5 and J usage is TRBJ1-5, with 7 bases fitting TRBD1. Germline-derived CDR1 and CDR2 are MNHEY and SVGAGI. This CDR3 is 13 amino acids long. V dropped 7 bases and J dropped 7; count of bases not matched to a gene: 7. This CDR3 is CASTADRTQPQHF. For the CDR3, the DNA is TGTGCCAGCACCGCGGACAGGACCCAGCCCCAGCATTTT.

The rearrangement joins TRBV4-3 to TRBJ2-7; maybe TRBD1 (6 bases). V lost 4 bases and J lost 4, with 17 bases in between. The CDR3 contains 15 residues. Per germline, CDR1 LGHNA and CDR2 YSLEER. The CDR3 loop reads CASSRSSAGEYEQYF. The CDR3 nucleotides read TGCGCCAGCAGCCGATCCAGCGCAGGGGAGTACGAGCAGTACTTC.

This chain links TRBV7-3 with TRBJ2-1; 11 nucleotides match TRBD1. The CDR3 length is 15 residues. Trimming at V came to 2 bases and at J to 6 bases, leaving 3 bases not matched to a gene. The V gene's germline CDR1 is SGHTA and CDR2 FQGTGA. The CDR3 nucleotides read TGTGCCAGCAGCTTAGGGACAGGGGGTACCAATGAGCAGTTCTTC. Residues: CASSLGTGGTNEQFF. The full variable domain, in which reference TRBV7-3 and TRBJ2-1 provide the parts outside the CDR3, is GAGVSQTPSNKVTEKGKYVELRCDPISGHTALYWYRQSLGQGPEFLIYFQGTGAADDSGLPNDRFFAVRPEGSVSTLKIQRTERGDSAVYLCASSLGTGGTNEQFFGPGTRLTVL.

CDR3 in amino acids: CATRAGRQETQYF. The CDR3 bases are TGTGCCACCAGGGCGGGGCGTCAAGAGACCCAGTACTTC. J is TRBJ2-5 and V is TRBV15; possible D gene TRBD2, 6 bases. Germline V gives CDR1 LNHNV, CDR2 YYDKDF (reference sequence). V shed 6 bases and J shed 2 bases, with 10 bases lying between them. The CDR3 is made up of 13 amino acids.

The rearrangement links TRBV11-2 to TRBJ2-7; 8 nucleotides agree with TRBD1. The germline V gene has CDR1 SGHAT and CDR2 FQNNGV. This CDR3 has 12 residues. J was trimmed by 5 bases and V by 5 bases; bases with no gene match: 2. CDR3 sequence (DNA): TGTGCCAGCAGCCGGACAGGGCACGAGCAGTACTTC. Amino acid sequence: CASSRTGHEQYF.

The chain carries TRBV10-2 and TRBJ2-5; 14 nucleotides align to TRBD2. The CDR3 runs to 20 residues. Germline loops: CDR1 WSHSY, CDR2 SAAADI. The junction had 15 bases not matched to a gene; V was cut back by 4 bases and J by 2 bases. The CDR3 bases are TGCGCCAGCAGTGGACTAGCGGGAGGGCCGGAAGGGAAAAGACAAGAGACCCAGTACTTC. Amino acids: CASSGLAGGPEGKRQETQYF.

The V gene is TRBV28, the J gene TRBJ2-3; 8 bases are a match to TRBD1. CDR3 size: 15 residues. Germline V gene data show CDR1 as MDHEN and CDR2 as SYDVKM. The V and J ends lost 7 bases and 1 base, in that order; junction bases with no gene match: 7. CDR3 loop: CASITGTGGTDTQYF. The CDR3 bases are TGTGCCAGCATTACCGGGACAGGAGGCACAGATACGCAGTATTTT.

The CDR3 reads CASSLRRRGPTYEQYF. The CDR3 DNA reads TGTGCCAGCAGCTTGAGGAGGCGGGGCCCGACCTACGAGCAGTACTTC. The chain combines TRBV5-6 with TRBJ2-7; possibly TRBD2 for D (6 bases). V lost 1 base and J 2 bases, leaving 16 bases between the germline ends. CDR1 SGHDT and CDR2 YYEEEE come from the germline V gene. The CDR3 sequence is 16 residues long.

This clone was counted a few times. The chain couples TRBV29-1 to TRBJ1-1; no clear D. The CDR3 runs to 15 residues. In germline, CDR1 is SQVTM, CDR2 ANQGSEA. V was clipped by 0 bases and J by 1 base, with 12 bases between them. In nucleotides, the CDR3 is TGCAGCGTTGAAGAATGGGTGAGGAGGAACACTGAAGCTTTCTTT. Translation: CSVEEWVRRNTEAFF.